The subject of this entry is one TCR beta chain. What it binds is not known. The data derive from a study of T cells expressing NK-cell markers. Study-wide points: Topping the CD3+CD56-NKG2C+ fraction as well were these clonotypes, in several donors.

TCRdb re-called the 5' RACE reads and catalogs CDR3 proteins one per entry, DNA excluded. This sample's table reports 300,000 to 500,000 distinct CDR3 sequences. This CDR3 has 12 residues. Germline loops: CDR1 SGHRS, CDR2 YFSETQ. Sequencing was carried out using blood T cells: a sorted CD56 or NKG2C T cell subset, CD4+ or CD8+ T cells, or bulk PBMC T cells (not recorded which). J is TRBJ2-1 and V is TRBV5-1. This clonotype originated in a woman aged 45-65 years in good health. CDR3 amino acids: CASSLGANEQFF.